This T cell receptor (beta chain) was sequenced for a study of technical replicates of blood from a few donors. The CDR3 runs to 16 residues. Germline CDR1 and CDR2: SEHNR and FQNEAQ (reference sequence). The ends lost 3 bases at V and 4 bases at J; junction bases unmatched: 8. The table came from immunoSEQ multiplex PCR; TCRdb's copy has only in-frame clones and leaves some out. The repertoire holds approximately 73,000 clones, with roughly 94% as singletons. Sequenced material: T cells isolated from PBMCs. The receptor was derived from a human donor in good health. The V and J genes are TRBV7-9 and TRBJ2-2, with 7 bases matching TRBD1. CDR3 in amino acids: CASSFPRGLGTGELFF. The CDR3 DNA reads TGTGCCAGCAGCTTCCCTAGGGGGCTAGGCACCGGGGAGCTGTTTTTT.